The T cell receptor (beta chain) under discussion was sequenced for a study of blood T cell repertoires in COVID-19. Study at large: PBMCs, B-cell-depleted T cells, or T cells provided the cDNA or gDNA that made up the material.

The J segment lost 0 bases and the V segment lost 1 base, leaving 6 bases of the junction unmatched. Per the germline V gene, CDR1 is MGHDK and CDR2 is SYGVNS. CDR3 size: 17 residues. In the source study's methods: Amplification of reference gene primers provided the estimated nucleated cell counts. The repertoire was sequenced with immunoSEQ multiplex PCR; TCRdb's copy has only in-frame clones and lacks some. Clone size and the V and J calls come from that table; the DNA yielded D and trimming. The sample shows around 140,000 clones, about 85% of them seen only once. The sequence was collected from a human donor in a cohort sampled during active COVID-19. Specimen: peripheral blood. V gene TRBV25-1 combines with J gene TRBJ2-3; 8 positions agree with TRBD2. Here the CDR3 reads CASSESWRGASTDTQYF. The CDR3 DNA reads as TGTGCCAGCAGTGAATCTTGGCGGGGGGCCAGCACAGATACGCAGTATTTT.